In this sample, the clone carrying this T cell receptor (beta chain) turned up once. This clone may be a read error of a much larger clone one base away. The data originate from a study of blood T cells in healthy people across ages. V gave up 7 bases and J gave up 2 bases; unmatched junction bases: 6. Germline CDR1 reads LNHDA; CDR2 reads SQIVND (reference sequence). The CDR3 contains 14 residues. PCR was performed a second time for about 6 to 12 cycles using a sample-barcoded 5' primer and a J-beta primer mix. One entry per CDR3 protein results from TCRdb running MiXCR on the 5' RACE reads. The table lists around 900,000 distinct CDR3 sequences, under 30% of them singletons.

The sequence derives from a woman at least 80 years old in good health. The chain employs TRBV19 and TRBJ2-3, with TRBD2 identical over 7 bases. The sequenced sample was blood. CDR3 DNA: TGTGCCAGTAAGACTAGCAGTTCCACAGATACGCAGTATTTT. Translating gives CASKTSSSTDTQYF.